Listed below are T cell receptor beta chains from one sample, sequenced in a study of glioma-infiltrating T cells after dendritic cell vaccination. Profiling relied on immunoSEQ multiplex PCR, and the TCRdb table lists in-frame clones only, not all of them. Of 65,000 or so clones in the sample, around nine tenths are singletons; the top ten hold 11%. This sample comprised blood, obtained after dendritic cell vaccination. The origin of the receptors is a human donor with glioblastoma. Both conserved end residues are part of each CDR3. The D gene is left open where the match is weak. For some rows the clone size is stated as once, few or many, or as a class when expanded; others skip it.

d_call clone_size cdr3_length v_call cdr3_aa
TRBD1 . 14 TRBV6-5 CASSYSMGQGTQYF
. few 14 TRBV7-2 CASSPPRGWETQYF
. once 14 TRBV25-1 CASSARLSGSGYTF
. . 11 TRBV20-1 CSWGVLYEQYF
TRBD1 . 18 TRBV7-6 CASSQSRDRGRPSLEQYF
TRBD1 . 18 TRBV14 CASSPFIRTGAWGTEAFF
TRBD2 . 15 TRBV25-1 CASKVGGSSYNEQFF
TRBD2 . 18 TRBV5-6 CASSLSATGLAGGNEQFF
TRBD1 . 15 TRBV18 CASSPLDRGGEKLFF
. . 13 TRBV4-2 CASSQARTYEQYF
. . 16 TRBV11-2 CASSYRTAGGTGELFF
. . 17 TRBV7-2 CASSLVSRGVEGTEAFF
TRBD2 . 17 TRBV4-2 CASSQDLSGASTDTQYF